This TCR beta chain was documented in a study of beta chain features in type 1 diabetes. The entirety of the isolated RNA underwent reverse transcription, so expressed TCRB transcripts were sequenced. Produced via immunoSEQ multiplex PCR; TCRdb's table is partial and in-frame only. The table shows 200,000 to 300,000 clones, with 27% occurring only once. The CDR3 runs to 13 residues. The J segment lost 3 bases and the V segment lost 4 bases, leaving 1 base of the junction unmatched. Germline V CDR1 and CDR2: SQVTM, ANQGSEA. This clone showed up just a few times. Sequencing input: central memory CD4+ T cells from blood. V usage is TRBV29-1 and J usage is TRBJ2-3, with 10 bases identical to TRBD1. This TCR derives from a young man in good health. The CDR3 region has the DNA TGCAGCGTTGGACAGGGGGCAACAGATACGCAGTATTTT. The encoded protein is CSVGQGATDTQYF.